Below are 29 T cell receptor beta chains sequenced from a single sample in a study of cytomegalovirus exposure and HLA in healthy donors. PCR used 60 Vbeta primers and 13 Jbeta primers. Repertoires were generated with immunoSEQ multiplex PCR, while TCRdb's copy carries only in-frame clones and drops some. The sample includes approximately 100,000 clones, about 75% seen only once; the top ten take 13% to 15%. The sequenced material came from PBMCs. The receptors were sampled from a male donor in good health and CMV-seropositive.

The chain combines TRBV9 with TRBJ2-3; possible D gene TRBD2, 7 bases. V was pared by 0 bases and J by 0 bases, with 11 bases between. From germline, CDR1 is SGDLS and CDR2 YYNGEE. CDR3 length equals 16 residues. The CDR3: CASSVAGGASTDTQYF. The CDR3 region has the DNA TGTGCCAGCAGCGTAGCTGGGGGGGCGAGCACAGATACGCAGTATTTT.

V usage is TRBV2 and J usage is TRBJ2-1; 8 nucleotides match TRBD2. The V gene end was trimmed by 6 bases and the J gene end by 2 bases; junction bases not matched to a gene: 0. Germline V gene data show CDR1 as SNHLY and CDR2 as FYNNEI. There are 13 residues in the CDR3. DNA of the CDR3: TGTGCCAGCAGCGGGGGGGCCTACAATGAGCAGTTCTTC. Its translation is CASSGGAYNEQFF.

The chain employs TRBV4-2 and TRBJ2-5; 11 nucleotides align to TRBD2. Germline V lookup: CDR1 LGHNA, CDR2 YNFKEQ. There are 17 residues in the CDR3. Trimming cost V 1 base and J 2 bases; bases outside gene matches: 6. CDR3 loop: CASSQAVSSGGQETQYF. CDR3 sequence (DNA): TGTGCCAGCAGCCAAGCTGTATCTAGCGGGGGGCAAGAGACCCAGTACTTC.

The rearrangement joins TRBV28 to TRBJ2-7, with 7 bases that match TRBD1. Trimming took 2 bases from V and 3 from J; bases not matched to a gene: 4. CDR3 length: 14 amino acids. Germline CDR1 and CDR2: MDHEN and SYDVKM. The chain's CDR3 is CASSLRDSYYEQYF. The CDR3 bases are TGTGCCAGCAGTTTAAGGGACAGTTACTACGAGCAGTACTTC.

The chain uses TRBV5-6 and TRBJ2-5, with a weak D call TRBD1 (5 bases). Germline-derived CDR1 and CDR2 are SGHDT and YYEEEE. CDR3 length: 13 residues. The V and J ends lost 4 bases and 3 bases respectively, with 10 bases between them. This CDR3 is CASSLTVEETQYF. DNA of the CDR3: TGTGCCAGCAGCCTGACAGTAGAAGAGACCCAGTACTTC.

V is TRBV7-3 and J is TRBJ1-2; tentatively, D is TRBD1 (5 bases). The V and J ends lost 5 bases and 5 bases respectively, with 15 bases between them. The V gene's germline CDR1 is SGHTA and CDR2 FQGTGA. The CDR3 runs 14 residues. The chain's CDR3 is CASSARQGDYGYTF. DNA for the CDR3: TGTGCCAGCAGCGCCCGGCAGGGTGATTATGGCTACACCTTC.

V and J are TRBV5-1 and TRBJ2-7; maybe TRBD1 (5 bases). CDR1 is SGHRS, CDR2 YFSETQ, per germline. V dropped 5 bases and J dropped 0 bases, with 18 bases sitting between them. This CDR3 has 16 amino acids. The CDR3 DNA follows: TGCGCCAGCAGTCGTTGGACACTAACGAGCTCCTACGAGCAGTACTTC. Protein product: CASSRWTLTSSYEQYF.

V usage is TRBV2 and J usage is TRBJ1-2; 8 bases match TRBD1. CDR3 size: 13 residues. Germline CDR1 and CDR2: SNHLY and FYNNEI. Trimming removed 7 bases from V and 6 bases from J; junction bases left unmatched: 7. CDR3 protein: CASIDRGLNGYTF. CDR3 DNA sequence: TGTGCCAGCATCGACAGGGGCCTCAATGGCTACACCTTC.

V is TRBV5-1 and J is TRBJ1-1; D perhaps matches TRBD1 (6 bases). This CDR3 is 13 amino acids long. The V gene's germline CDR1 is SGHRS and CDR2 YFSETQ. The V end was cut by 5 bases, the J end by 7 bases, with 15 bases between. CDR3 sequence reads: CASSRDRPNEAFF. CDR3 nucleotide sequence: TGCGCCAGCAGTCGTGACAGGCCAAATGAAGCTTTCTTT.

The chain couples TRBV25-1 to TRBJ2-5, with a tentative D call TRBD1 (5 bases). The ends were cut back, 4 bases at V and 2 bases at J, with 11 bases in the middle. Looked up from germline, CDR1 is MGHDK and CDR2 is SYGVNS. The CDR3 runs 14 residues. CDR3 in amino acids: CASSVKGIQETQYF. DNA of the CDR3: TGTGCCAGCAGTGTGAAGGGGATACAAGAGACCCAGTACTTC.

The chain employs TRBV6-5 and TRBJ1-2; D is possibly TRBD1 (5 bases). The CDR3 contains 12 residues. Germline V gives CDR1 MNHEY, CDR2 SVGAGI. Trimming took off 6 bases at V and 2 bases at J, with 7 bases between the two ends. Here the CDR3 reads CASRTENYGYTF. The DNA of the CDR3 is TGTGCCAGCAGGACAGAAAACTATGGCTACACCTTC.

The chain recombines TRBV19 with TRBJ1-6; TRBD1 agrees at 8 bases. There are 14 residues in the CDR3. V lost 9 bases to trimming and J lost 9 bases; unmatched junction nucleotides: 10. The germline CDR1 and CDR2 sequences are LNHDA and SQIVND (reference sequence). The CDR3 nucleotides are TGTGCCAGCCAATCCCCGGGACAGGCTTCACCCCTCCACTTT. As protein: CASQSPGQASPLHF.

The chain combines TRBV9 with TRBJ2-2; D unresolved. V was shortened by 1 base and J by 2 bases, with 3 bases between the two germline ends. CDR1 is SGDLS, CDR2 YYNGEE, per germline. The CDR3 is 13 amino acids. This CDR3 is CASSVTNTGELFF. For the CDR3, the DNA is TGTGCCAGCAGCGTAACAAACACCGGGGAGCTGTTTTTT.

The CDR3 spells CASSIVQSNTEAFF. DNA for the CDR3: TGTGCCAGTAGTATCGTCCAGTCCAACACTGAAGCTTTCTTT. The chain recombines TRBV19 with TRBJ1-1; D gene uncertain. V gave up 3 bases and J gave up 2 bases, with 10 bases separating them. Per germline, CDR1 LNHDA and CDR2 SQIVND (reference sequence). This CDR3 has 14 amino acids. Together with reference TRBV19 and TRBJ1-1, the CDR3 gives the full variable domain: DGGITQSPKYLFRKEGQNVTLSCEQNLNHDAMYWYRQDPGQGLRLIYYSQIVNDFQKGDIAEGYSVSREKKESFPLTVTSAQKNPTAFYLCASSIVQSNTEAFFGQGTRLTVV.

This clone was observed a few times. V gene TRBV4-1 combines with J gene TRBJ1-3, with 9 bases matching TRBD1. From germline, CDR1 is MGHRA and CDR2 YSYEKL. The CDR3 consists of 20 residues. J gave up 4 bases and V 4 bases, and 20 bases lay outside the gene matches. CDR3 DNA sequence: TGCGCCAGCAGCCCGACACGGACAGGGGTAAGGGCTGACGTGGGAAACACCATATATTTT. Amino acid sequence: CASSPTRTGVRADVGNTIYF.

The chain joins TRBV4-2 to TRBJ1-2, with D possibly being TRBD1 (5 bases). Germline V gives CDR1 LGHNA, CDR2 YNFKEQ. This CDR3 region has 14 residues. Trimming removed 6 bases at V and 2 bases at J, with 13 bases between. Here the CDR3 DNA reads TGTGCCAGCAGTCCGGTAGGGGAAAACTATGGCTACACCTTC. This translates into CASSPVGENYGYTF.

A remark on this clone: Germline and junction disagree at one end, which may indicate a read error. This sample also contains other DNA sequences that code for the same CDR3. CDR3 sequence reads: CASSQDIAGEETQYF. The CDR3 nucleotides read TGCGCCAGCAGCCAAGATATAGCGGGGGAAGAGACTCAGTACTTC. This rearrangement joins TRBV4-3 to TRBJ2-5; 9 bases are a match to TRBD2. This CDR3 is built from 15 residues. CDR1 and CDR2 from the germline V gene are LGHNA and YSLEER.

The chain employs TRBV29-1 and TRBJ2-7, with TRBD2 identical over 12 bases. Germline CDR1 is SQVTM and CDR2 is ANQGSEA. The length of the CDR3 is 16 residues. V dropped 6 bases and J dropped 2; count of bases not matched to a gene: 11. The CDR3 region is CSVDNQLAGGTYEQYF. The CDR3 DNA reads as TGCAGCGTAGACAACCAACTAGCGGGGGGCACCTACGAGCAGTACTTC.

The rearrangement links TRBV21-1 to TRBJ2-7; the DNA was not used to check the table's D call, TRBD1. TRBV21-1 counts as a pseudogene. The CDR3 loop spans 17 amino acids. The CDR3 spells CASSKGYVGQGCYEQYF. In DNA, the CDR3 is TGTGCCAGCAGCAAAGGGTATGTTGGACAGGGGTGCTACGAGCAGTACTTC.

This chain connects TRBV11-2 to TRBJ2-4; 8 positions match TRBD1. V dropped 1 base and J dropped 8; count of bases not matched to a gene: 10. The germline gives CDR1 SGHAT, CDR2 FQNNGV. This CDR3 contains 16 residues. CDR3 DNA sequence: TGTGCCAGCAGCTTAGGGGGCGCAGGGGGCCGGGACATTCAGTACTTC. Protein product: CASSLGGAGGRDIQYF.

The chain combines TRBV4-3 with TRBJ2-7; D gene uncertain. The germline gives CDR1 LGHNA, CDR2 YSLEER. CDR3 size: 14 residues. Trimming pared 0 bases from V and 6 bases from J, leaving 12 bases between. CDR3: CASSQDNNACEQYF. The CDR3 DNA sequence: TGCGCCAGCAGCCAAGACAACAATGCCTGCGAGCAGTACTTC.

The gene calls are TRBV6-5 and TRBJ1-2; TRBD1 is a possible D gene (6 bases). Germline CDR1 reads MNHEY; CDR2 reads SVGAGI. V was clipped by 2 bases and J by 6 bases, with 19 bases between them. The CDR3 loop spans 16 amino acids. The CDR3 DNA is TGTGCCAGCAGTTACCTGGTCGCAGGGGCCCGGGATGGCTACACCTTC. Encoded protein: CASSYLVAGARDGYTF.

CDR3 sequence reads: CASSEGQGPLGNTIYF. CDR3 DNA sequence: TGCGCCAGCAGTGAGGGTCAGGGGCCACTAGGAAACACCATATATTTT. This chain connects TRBV10-1 to TRBJ1-3, with a possible D match to TRBD1 (6 bases). The CDR3 loop spans 16 amino acids. V was trimmed by 2 bases and J by 4 bases, leaving 15 bases between them. Per the germline V gene, CDR1 is WNHNN and CDR2 is SYGVQD (reference sequence).

The rearrangement joins TRBV6-5 to TRBJ1-1, with 8 positions matching TRBD1. Germline CDR1 and CDR2: MNHEY and SVGAGI. V lost 6 bases, J lost 7 bases, and 7 bases stayed unmatched. The CDR3 sequence is 13 residues long. The CDR3 sequence is CASRAGGAYEAFF. CDR3 in DNA: TGTGCCAGCAGGGCAGGGGGCGCGTATGAAGCTTTCTTT.

V gene TRBV27 combines with J gene TRBJ1-3; 9 bases map to TRBD1. Trimming took 6 bases from V and 1 from J; bases not matched to a gene: 7. The CDR3 is 16 residues long. In germline, CDR1 is MNHEY, CDR2 SMNVEV (reference sequence). The CDR3 loop is CASRTGGAGSGNTIYF. In DNA, the CDR3 is TGTGCCAGCAGAACAGGGGGCGCGGGATCTGGAAACACCATATATTTT.

The chain uses TRBV7-9 and TRBJ2-7; D is possibly TRBD2 (6 bases). Trimming stripped 4 bases from V and 0 bases from J, with 10 bases between. The CDR3 extends over 14 amino acids. The V gene's germline CDR1 is SEHNR and CDR2 FQNEAQ (reference sequence). CDR3 sequence (DNA): TGTGCCAGCAGCTCCGGGGGTATCTCCTACGAGCAGTACTTC. It specifies CASSSGGISYEQYF.

V usage is TRBV30 and J usage is TRBJ2-1; D possibly corresponds to TRBD2 (5 bases). Germline lookup yields CDR1 GTSNPN and CDR2 SVGIG (reference sequence). The CDR3 loop spans 12 amino acids. The V end lost 3 bases, the J end lost 9 bases, and 12 bases lay between the germline ends. CDR3 nucleotide sequence: TGTGCCTGGAGGTCCACTAGAGGTGAGCAGTTCTTC. It translates to CAWRSTRGEQFF.

The count of this clone is one. The chain uses TRBV2 and TRBJ2-5, with 9 positions matching TRBD2. Trimming at V came to 7 bases and at J to 3 bases, leaving 12 bases not matched to a gene. This CDR3 has 16 amino acids. CDR1 is SNHLY and CDR2 is FYNNEI in the germline V gene. CDR3 protein: CASNQGVAGAEETQYF. CDR3 nucleotides: TGTGCCAGCAACCAAGGGGTAGCGGGGGCGGAAGAGACCCAGTACTTC.

V is TRBV27 and J is TRBJ2-7, with 9 positions matching TRBD1. The CDR3 totals 19 residues. V dropped 4 bases and J dropped 4; count of bases not matched to a gene: 20. Germline lookup yields CDR1 MNHEY and CDR2 SMNVEV (reference sequence). CDR3 sequence reads: CASSSPGQGSSPPLYEQYF. As DNA, the CDR3 is TGTGCCAGCAGTTCACCGGGACAGGGATCGTCCCCACCCCTATACGAGCAGTACTTC.